One TCR beta chain is described in this entry. This entry is derived from a study of blood T cell repertoires in COVID-19. Study context: The origin of the acute and convalescent COVID-19 samples was the United States, Italy and Spain. The analysed material was cDNA or gDNA that came from T cells, B-cell-depleted T cells, or PBMCs.

Authors' methods: Estimation of nucleated cell counts relied on the amplification of reference gene primers. Assay: immunoSEQ multiplex PCR; the TCRdb copy retains only in-frame clones and omits some. V and J calls and clone size follow that table, whereas D and trimming were derived from the DNA. The data contain roughly 250,000 clones, about 88% of them singletons. Cohorts were based on clinical histories the participants reported. Specimen: PBMCs or T cells enriched from blood (not recorded which). The source is a woman aged 45 to 65 who had recovered from COVID-19.

The CDR3 nucleotides read TGTGCCAGTAGTATAGGACTTAACAATGAGCAGTTCTTC. Translated, it gives CASSIGLNNEQFF. V usage is TRBV19 and J usage is TRBJ2-1; D is unclear. The CDR3 is 13 amino acids. Germline loops: CDR1 LNHDA, CDR2 SQIVND (reference sequence). Trimming removed 1 base from V and 5 bases from J, with 6 bases in between.